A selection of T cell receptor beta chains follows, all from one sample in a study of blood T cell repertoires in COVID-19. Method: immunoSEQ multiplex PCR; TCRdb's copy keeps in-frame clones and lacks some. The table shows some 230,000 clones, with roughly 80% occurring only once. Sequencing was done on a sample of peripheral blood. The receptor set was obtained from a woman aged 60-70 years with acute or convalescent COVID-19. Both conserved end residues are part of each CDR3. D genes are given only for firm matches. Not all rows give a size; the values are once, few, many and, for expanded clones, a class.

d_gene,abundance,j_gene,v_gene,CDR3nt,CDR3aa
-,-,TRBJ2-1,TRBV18,TGTGCCAGCTCCGAGGCGTGGGAGCAGTTCTTC,CASSEAWEQFF
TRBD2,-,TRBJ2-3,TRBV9,TGTGCCAGCAGCGTCGGACTAGCAGGGATGAATACGCAGTATTTT,CASSVGLAGMNTQYF
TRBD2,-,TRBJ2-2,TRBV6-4,TGTGCCAGCAGACTTAGCGGGGAAAGCACCGGGGAGCTGTTTTTT,CASRLSGESTGELFF
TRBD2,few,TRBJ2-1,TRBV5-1,TGCGCCAGCACCGTAGGGGAGGGAGCCTACAATGAGCAGTTCTTC,CASTVGEGAYNEQFF
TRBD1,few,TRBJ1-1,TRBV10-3,TGTGCCATCAGTGAGCCCCTAAGGGGGCGCCGAACTGAAGCTTTCTTT,CAISEPLRGRRTEAFF
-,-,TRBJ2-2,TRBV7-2,TGTGCCAGCAGCCTTGGAGGGGTCCCTACCGGGGAGCTGTTTTTT,CASSLGGVPTGELFF
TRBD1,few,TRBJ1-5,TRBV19,TGTGCCAGTAAGGACAGGGGGAATCAGCCCCAGCATTTT,CASKDRGNQPQHF
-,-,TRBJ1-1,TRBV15,TGTGCCACCAGCAGGGGGGGAATGAACACTGAAGCTTTCTTT,CATSRGGMNTEAFF
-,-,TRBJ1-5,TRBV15,TGTGCCACCAGCGACAGTTATAGCAATCAGCCCCAGCATTTT,CATSDSYSNQPQHF
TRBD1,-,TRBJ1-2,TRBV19,TGTGCCAGTAGTCCGCGAAGACAGGGAGGAGTACGGGGCTACACCTTC,CASSPRRQGGVRGYTF
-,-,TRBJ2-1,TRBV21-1,TGTGCCAGCAGCGAAGGAGGACTAGATGCATTTAATGAGCAGTTCTTC,CASSEGGLDAFNEQFF
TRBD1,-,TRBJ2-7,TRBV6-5,TGTGCCAGCAGAAAAGACAGGGGATGGGGGTACGAGCAGTACTTC,CASRKDRGWGYEQYF
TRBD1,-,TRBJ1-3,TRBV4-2,TGTGCCAGCAGCCAAGACCCACAGGGGGCGCAAGGAAACACCATATATTTT,CASSQDPQGAQGNTIYF
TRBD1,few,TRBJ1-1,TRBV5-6,TGTGCCAGCAGCTTGGAGGGGGACAGGGGAGCTTTCTTT,CASSLEGDRGAFF
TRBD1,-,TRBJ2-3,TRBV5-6,TGTGCCAGCAGCCTCGGAATCCCCGGGACAGGGGCAACGCAGTATTTT,CASSLGIPGTGATQYF
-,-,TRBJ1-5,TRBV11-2,TGTGCCAGCAGCTTAAGCAGCAATCAGCCCCAGCATTTT,CASSLSSNQPQHF
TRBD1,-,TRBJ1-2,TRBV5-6,TGTGCCAGCAGCCGACCGACCGACAGGGCCTATGGCTACACCTTC,CASSRPTDRAYGYTF
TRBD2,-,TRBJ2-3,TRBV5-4,TGTGCCAGCAGCGGGACTAGCTCACCAGATACGCAGTATTTT,CASSGTSSPDTQYF
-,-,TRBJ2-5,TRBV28,TGTGCCAGCAGTTTAAGTTACAGGAAAGAGACCCAGTACTTC,CASSLSYRKETQYF
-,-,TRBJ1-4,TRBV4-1,TGCGCCAGCAGCCCGACAGGAGCGGTTGATGAAAAACTGTTTTTT,CASSPTGAVDEKLFF
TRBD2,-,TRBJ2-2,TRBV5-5,TGTGCCAGCAGCCTTCTAGCGGGGGGCTTTGGCACCGGGGAGCTGTTTTTT,CASSLLAGGFGTGELFF
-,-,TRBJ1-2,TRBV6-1,TGTGCCAGCAGTGAAGACAGGGTCTATGGCTACACCTTC,CASSEDRVYGYTF
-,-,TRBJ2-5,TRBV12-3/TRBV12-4,TGTGCCAGCAGTCACACAGATCAAGAGACCCAGTACTTC,CASSHTDQETQYF
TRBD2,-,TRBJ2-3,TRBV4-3,TGCGCCAGCAGCCAAGAGGTGCCTAGCGGGGGGACAGATACGCAGTATTTT,CASSQEVPSGGTDTQYF
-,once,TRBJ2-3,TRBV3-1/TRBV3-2,TGTGCCAGCAGCCAGGGCCGTCGGGGCCCGGGGGGCCCGCCCGATACGCAGTATTTT,CASSQGRRGPGGPPDTQYF
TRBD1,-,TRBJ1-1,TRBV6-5,TGTGCGTCTCAAGGGACAGGGCATTGGAACACTGAAGCTTTCTTT,CASQGTGHWNTEAFF
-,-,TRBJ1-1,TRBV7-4,TGTGCCAGCAGCTCAGGGGTCCTGAACACTGAAGCTTTCTTT,CASSSGVLNTEAFF
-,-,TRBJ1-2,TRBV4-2,TGTGCCAGCAGCCAAGATTTTGGGACTATCTATGGCTACACCTTC,CASSQDFGTIYGYTF
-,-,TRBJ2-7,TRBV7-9,TGTGCCAGCAGCTCGCAACAGAGTCACTCCTACGAGCAGTACTTC,CASSSQQSHSYEQYF
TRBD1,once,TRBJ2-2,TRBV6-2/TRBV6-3,TGTGCCAGCAGCTGGGACAGGGTCAGCGGGGAGCTGTTTTTT,CASSWDRVSGELFF
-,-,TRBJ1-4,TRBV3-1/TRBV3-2,TGTGCCAGCAGCCGAGACAGAACCACTAATGAAAAACTGTTTTTT,CASSRDRTTNEKLFF
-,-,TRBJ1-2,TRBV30,TGTGCCTGGAGTGTTGCCAGGGTAAGCTACACCTTC,CAWSVARVSYTF
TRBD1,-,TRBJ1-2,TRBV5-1,TGCGCCAGCAGCGAAAAACAGGGGACCAACTATGGCTACACCTTC,CASSEKQGTNYGYTF
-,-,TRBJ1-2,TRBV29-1,TGCAGCGTCCCTAAACAGGGTGGGAGTGGCTACACCTTC,CSVPKQGGSGYTF
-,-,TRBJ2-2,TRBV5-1,TGCGCCAGCAGCCCCGGACATAACGCGAACACCGGGGAGCTGTTTTTT,CASSPGHNANTGELFF
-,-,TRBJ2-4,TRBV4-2,TGTGCCAGCAGCCAAGGGGGACTGTCTAACATTCAGTACTTC,CASSQGGLSNIQYF
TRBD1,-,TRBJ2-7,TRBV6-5,TGTGCCAGCAGCTCTGGGACAGGGGCTTCGCCCTGGTTCTTC,CASSSGTGASPWFF
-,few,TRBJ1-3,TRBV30,TGTGCCTGGGGTATCTTAAACACCATATATTTT,CAWGILNTIYF
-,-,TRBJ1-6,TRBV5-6,TGTGCCAGCAGCTTGCCGCAGGGTGGGGTACCCCTCCACTTT,CASSLPQGGVPLHF
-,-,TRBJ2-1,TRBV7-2,TGTGCCAGCAGCTTATCGAGGGTCCAGGCGGTAGAGCAGTTCTTC,CASSLSRVQAVEQFF
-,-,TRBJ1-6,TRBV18,TGTGCCAGCTCACCCAACACCGGGGGATCACCCCTCCACTTT,CASSPNTGGSPLHF
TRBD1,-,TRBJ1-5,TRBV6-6,TGTGCCAGCAGTTACGGGCAGGGGGCTAGCAATCAGCCCCAGCATTTT,CASSYGQGASNQPQHF